This is a list of T cell receptor beta chains from one sample in a study of cytomegalovirus exposure and HLA in healthy donors. Some clones are missing from TCRdb's copy, which holds only in-frame ones; the method was immunoSEQ multiplex PCR. This table holds more than 90,000 clones, about four fifths found once. Specimen: PBMCs. The receptors originated from a woman between 40 and 50 years old in good health and CMV-seronegative. Each CDR3 is given with its conserved first and last residue. Each record gives: J gene, V gene, clone size, D gene, CDR3 DNA, CDR3 protein. D genes are given only for firm matches. For some rows the clone size is stated as once, few or many, or as a class when expanded; others skip it.

TRBJ1-3	TRBV4-1	-	-	TGCGCCAGCAGCCAAGATGAAGCTTTCTCTGGAAACACCATATATTTT	CASSQDEAFSGNTIYF
TRBJ1-2	TRBV7-9	-	TRBD1	TGTGCCAGCAGCCCCCGGGGACAGGGGGCTCAGTACTATGGCTACACCTTC	CASSPRGQGAQYYGYTF
TRBJ1-1	TRBV29-1	-	-	TGCAGCGTTGAAACAGTTAACACTGAAGCTTTCTTT	CSVETVNTEAFF
TRBJ2-7	TRBV2	few	TRBD2	TGTGCCAGCAAACTAGCGGGAGGGTCCTACGAGCAGTACTTC	CASKLAGGSYEQYF
TRBJ1-2	TRBV10-3	-	-	TGTGCCATCAGGGAACCAGGGGAGAACTATGGCTACACCTTC	CAIREPGENYGYTF
TRBJ2-4	TRBV27	-	-	TGTGCCAGCAGGTCCGCCATCAACAGGAAAAACATTCAGTACTTC	CASRSAINRKNIQYF
TRBJ1-5	TRBV6-5	few	TRBD1	TGTGCCAGCAGCCGAGACAGGGGTGAGAATCAGCCCCAGCATTTT	CASSRDRGENQPQHF
TRBJ2-2	TRBV14	-	-	TGTGCCACCACCCCTTACAGGAGGGCCGGGGAGCTGTTTTTT	CATTPYRRAGELFF
TRBJ2-2	TRBV19	once	-	TGTGCCAGTAGTATCGGGTTCGGCTTATACACCGGGGAGCTGTTTTTT	CASSIGFGLYTGELFF
TRBJ2-3	TRBV6-5	-	-	TGTGCCAGCAGTGGGGGGAAGGAGGATACGCAGTATTTT	CASSGGKEDTQYF
TRBJ2-3	TRBV5-1	medium-sized	TRBD1	TGCGCCACCCGCGTGGGGGACAGCCGCACAGATACGCAGTATTTT	CATRVGDSRTDTQYF
TRBJ2-1	TRBV7-6	-	TRBD2	TGTGCCAGCAGCCCCTTCCTAGCGGGAACCTTTAATGAGCAGTTCTTC	CASSPFLAGTFNEQFF
TRBJ2-1	TRBV7-6	-	TRBD2	TGTGCCAGCAAGCTTAGGGTAGCGGGAGGTGAGCAGTTCTTC	CASKLRVAGGEQFF
TRBJ1-1	TRBV9	-	-	TGTGCCAGCAGCGTAGCCAGGAACACTGAAGCTTTCTTT	CASSVARNTEAFF
TRBJ2-3	TRBV5-4	-	TRBD2	TGTGCCAGCAGCGCGTCGACTAGCGGGTTCGGGGATACGCAGTATTTT	CASSASTSGFGDTQYF
TRBJ1-2	TRBV30	-	-	TGTGCCTGGAGCAGGGGCGGCTACACCTTC	CAWSRGGYTF
TRBJ2-2	TRBV4-1	-	-	TGCGCCAGCAAACCCGACGGAGCCGGGGAGCTGTTTTTT	CASKPDGAGELFF
TRBJ1-3	TRBV29-1	-	-	TGCAGCGCTGGGGGAGGGATTCGCTCTGGAAACACCATATATTTT	CSAGGGIRSGNTIYF
TRBJ2-7	TRBV5-1	-	-	TGCGCCAGCAGGTGGGGGGGCTCCGATGTGACCTACGAGCAGTACTTC	CASRWGGSDVTYEQYF
TRBJ2-5	TRBV28	-	-	TGTGCCAGCAGCAAAGACACTAGAGCCCAGTACTTC	CASSKDTRAQYF
TRBJ2-7	TRBV27	-	-	TGTGCCAGCAGTTCAGACAGGCGACCCTACGAGCAGTACTTC	CASSSDRRPYEQYF
TRBJ2-4	TRBV7-3	-	-	TGTGCCAGCAGCTTAAGACCCAGCGATACTACGATTCAGTACTTC	CASSLRPSDTTIQYF
TRBJ1-2	TRBV4-3	few	-	TGCGCCAGCAGCCCCTCGGGGGGGTCGGGCTATGGCTACACCTTC	CASSPSGGSGYGYTF
TRBJ1-4	TRBV13	-	-	TGTGCCAGCAGCTGGAACACGGAGAGAAAACTGTTTTTT	CASSWNTERKLFF
TRBJ2-3	TRBV5-4	once	TRBD2	TGTGCCAGCAGCTTGGCAATAGCGGGATTAGATACGCAGTATTTT	CASSLAIAGLDTQYF
TRBJ2-7	TRBV6-1	-	TRBD2	TGTGCCAGCAGTGAGGCGGGAGCGAGCGAGCAGTACTTC	CASSEAGASEQYF
TRBJ1-2	TRBV30	-	-	TGTGCCTGTGGGCCCGGCTACACCTTC	CACGPGYTF
TRBJ1-2	TRBV6-5	-	TRBD1	TGTGCCAGCAGTGGTCGATTACAGGGGGGCTATGGCTACACCTTC	CASSGRLQGGYGYTF
TRBJ2-7	TRBV7-2	few	-	TGTGCCAGCAGCCCTTCCTACGAGCAGTACTTC	CASSPSYEQYF
TRBJ2-2	TRBV7-2	-	-	TGTGCCAGCAGCTTAGACAGGATGGTGAACACCGGGGAGCTGTTTTTT	CASSLDRMVNTGELFF
TRBJ2-3	TRBV9	-	TRBD1	TGTGCCAGCAGCGGGACGCGGGACAGGGTCACAGATACGCAGTATTTT	CASSGTRDRVTDTQYF
TRBJ2-1	TRBV30	-	TRBD2	TGTGCCTGGAGTAAAGGACTAGCGGGAGGCGGTGAGCAGTTCTTC	CAWSKGLAGGGEQFF
TRBJ2-1	TRBV11-2	-	TRBD2	TGTGCCAGCAGCCTAGCGGGAGGGCCCAATGAGCAGTTCTTC	CASSLAGGPNEQFF
TRBJ1-1	TRBV6-5	few	-	TGTGCCAGCAGTATAGCGAACACTGAAGCTTTCTTT	CASSIANTEAFF
TRBJ1-2	TRBV2	-	TRBD1	TGTGCCAGCAGGAGGACAGGAATCGCGACTAACTATGGCTACACCTTC	CASRRTGIATNYGYTF
TRBJ2-2	TRBV5-6	few	-	TGTGCCAGCAGCTTCAGGGCCGGGGAGCTGTTTTTT	CASSFRAGELFF
TRBJ2-2	TRBV5-4	-	TRBD2	TGTGCCAGCAGCGGACTAGCGGGAAGGGGGAACACCGGGGAGCTGTTTTTT	CASSGLAGRGNTGELFF
TRBJ1-2	TRBV2	-	-	TGTGCCAGCAGTGAAGCGGTCAGTAACTATGGCTACACCTTC	CASSEAVSNYGYTF
TRBJ2-3	TRBV5-1	-	-	TGCGCCAGCAGCTTGGTCGGCACAGATACGCAGTATTTT	CASSLVGTDTQYF
TRBJ1-5	TRBV13	many	-	TGTGCCAGCAGCTTGCGGGGTATCAATCAGCCCCAGCATTTT	CASSLRGINQPQHF
TRBJ2-1	TRBV29-1	-	TRBD2	TGCAGCGTTGAAGACAGGCTAGCGGGAAGGTTTGAGCAGTTCTTC	CSVEDRLAGRFEQFF
TRBJ1-6	TRBV5-6	-	-	TGTGCCAGCAGCTTGTCGACGGGGATTCTTTCACCCCTCCACTTT	CASSLSTGILSPLHF
TRBJ1-2	TRBV28	-	-	TGTGCCAGCAGTTTATGGTGGGGAGTGGATGGCTACACCTTC	CASSLWWGVDGYTF
TRBJ1-5	TRBV28	-	-	TGTGCCAGCAGTTTTCCCCCGGACACCTTCAATCAGCCCCAGCATTTT	CASSFPPDTFNQPQHF
TRBJ1-1	TRBV11-3	-	-	TGTGCCAGCAGCTTACTAGCTAACACTGAAGCTTTCTTT	CASSLLANTEAFF
TRBJ2-5	TRBV5-4	-	TRBD1	TGTGCCAGCAGCCAGGTGGACAGGATCGAGACCCAGTACTTC	CASSQVDRIETQYF
TRBJ1-2	TRBV4-2	few	TRBD1	TGTGCCAGCAGCCCGGACAGGGGCTATGGCTACACCTTC	CASSPDRGYGYTF
TRBJ1-1	TRBV2	-	TRBD1	TGTGCCAGCGGGACCGGGACAGGGGGCGCATGGATGGCTTTCTTT	CASGTGTGGAWMAFF
TRBJ2-7	TRBV7-2	few	TRBD2	TGTGCCAGCAGCCACGGACTAGCGGGAGTTTTGGGAGAGCAGTACTTC	CASSHGLAGVLGEQYF
TRBJ2-2	TRBV5-4	-	TRBD1	TGTGCCAGCAGCCCTCTACAGGGGCGCCCGTCCGGGGAGCTGTTTTTT	CASSPLQGRPSGELFF
TRBJ2-7	TRBV9	-	TRBD2	TGTGCCAGCAGCGTAGACCCTCTAGCGGGAGTTGCCTACGAGCAGTACTTC	CASSVDPLAGVAYEQYF
TRBJ2-3	TRBV29-1	-	-	TGCAGCGTTGCGGGGTCGGACGCTAGCACAGATACGCAGTATTTT	CSVAGSDASTDTQYF
TRBJ2-7	TRBV27	-	-	TGTGCCAGCAGTTTCCCAGACAGGCTCGGCTACGAGCAGTACTTC	CASSFPDRLGYEQYF
TRBJ1-4	TRBV7-9	-	-	TGTGCCAGCAGCCTACAGGACCCCGGGCCTGAAAAACTGTTTTTT	CASSLQDPGPEKLFF
TRBJ1-1	TRBV28	-	-	TGTGCCAGCAGTTTAGGCACCCTCACTGAAGCTTTCTTT	CASSLGTLTEAFF
TRBJ2-2	TRBV9	-	TRBD1	TGTGCCAGCAGCCCTCAGGGCCTACAGGGGGTATCGAACACCGGGGAGCTGTTTTTT	CASSPQGLQGVSNTGELFF
TRBJ1-1	TRBV28	-	TRBD1	TGTGCCGCAATCCAAGACAGGGTCTGGACTGAAGCTTTCTTT	CAAIQDRVWTEAFF